Below, 4 T cell receptor beta chains from the same sample are listed, as sequenced in a study of blood T cell repertoires in COVID-19. TCRdb's copy holds only in-frame clones and misses some; the assay was immunoSEQ multiplex PCR. This sample has 70,000 or so clones, with 76% found just once. Source material: peripheral blood. Source of these receptors: a man between 60 and 70 years old with COVID-19, enrolled during active disease.

Comments on this clone: A read error may explain this, as a much larger clone is one base away. Other nucleotide sequences from this sample produce the same CDR3. V is TRBV3-1 (or the pseudogene TRBV3-2) and J is TRBJ1-5; D gene ambiguous. The CDR3 contains 13 residues. Germline lookup yields CDR1 LGHDT and CDR2 YNNKEL (reference sequence). Trimming took off 0 bases at V and 5 bases at J, with 5 bases between the two ends. CDR3 in amino acids: CASSQDRDQPQHF. CDR3 nucleotides: TGTGCCAGCAGCCAAGATCGGGATCAGCCCCAGCATTTT.

The chain couples TRBV27 to TRBJ1-4; 12 bases agree with TRBD1. Germline values: CDR1 MNHEY, CDR2 SMNVEV (reference sequence). V shed 3 bases and J 7 bases; nucleotides not matched to a gene: 12. The CDR3 runs to 18 residues. The CDR3 reads CASSFYVPGQGAGEKLFF. The CDR3 coding sequence is TGTGCCAGCAGTTTTTACGTCCCGGGACAGGGGGCGGGTGAAAAACTGTTTTTT.

V usage is TRBV27 and J usage is TRBJ2-3; D gene ambiguous. V lost 4 bases, J lost 3 bases, and 14 bases lay in between. The CDR3 is 15 residues long. Germline CDR1 reads MNHEY; CDR2 reads SMNVEV (reference sequence). The CDR3 region is CASSYSGYGTDTQYF. DNA of the CDR3: TGTGCCAGCAGTTACTCCGGTTATGGTACAGATACGCAGTATTTT.

This clone is a singleton in its sample. This chain connects TRBV28 to TRBJ2-5, with 9 bases aligning to TRBD1. Losses at the gene ends were 5 bases for V and 5 bases for J; bases not matched to a gene: 3. CDR3 length: 13 residues. CDR1 and CDR2 (germline): MDHEN, SYDVKM. This CDR3 reads CASSRDRDETQYF. The CDR3 DNA reads as TGTGCCAGCAGTAGGGACAGGGACGAGACCCAGTACTTC.